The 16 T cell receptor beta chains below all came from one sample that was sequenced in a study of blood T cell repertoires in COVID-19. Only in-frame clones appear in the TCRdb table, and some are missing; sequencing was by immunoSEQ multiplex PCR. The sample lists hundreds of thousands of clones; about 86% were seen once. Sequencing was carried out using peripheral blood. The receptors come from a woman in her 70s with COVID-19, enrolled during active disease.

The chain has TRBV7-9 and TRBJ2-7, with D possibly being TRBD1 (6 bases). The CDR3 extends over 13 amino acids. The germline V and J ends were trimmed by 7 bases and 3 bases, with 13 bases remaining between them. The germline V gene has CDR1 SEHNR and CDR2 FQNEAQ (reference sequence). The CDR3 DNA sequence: TGTGCCAGCAACGATCCAGGGGACTACGAGCAGTACTTC. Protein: CASNDPGDYEQYF. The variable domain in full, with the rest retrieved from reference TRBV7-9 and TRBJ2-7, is DTGVSQNPRHKITKRGQNVTFRCDPISEHNRLYWYRQTLGQGPEFLTYFQNEAQLEKSRLLSDRFSAERPKGSFSTLEIQRTEQGDSAMYLCASNDPGDYEQYFGPGTRLTVT.

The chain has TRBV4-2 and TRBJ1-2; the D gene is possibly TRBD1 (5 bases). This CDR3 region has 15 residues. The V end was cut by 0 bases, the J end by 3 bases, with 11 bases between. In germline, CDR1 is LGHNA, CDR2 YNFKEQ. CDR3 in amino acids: CASSQELREDYGYTF. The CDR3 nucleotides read TGTGCCAGCAGCCAAGAGCTCAGGGAGGACTATGGCTACACCTTC.

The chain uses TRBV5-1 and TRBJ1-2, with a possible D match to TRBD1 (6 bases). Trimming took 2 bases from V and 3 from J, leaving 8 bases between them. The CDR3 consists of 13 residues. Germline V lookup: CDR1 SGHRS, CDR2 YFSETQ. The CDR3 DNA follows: TGCGCCAGCAGCTTATCAGGGGACTATGGCTACACCTTC. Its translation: CASSLSGDYGYTF.

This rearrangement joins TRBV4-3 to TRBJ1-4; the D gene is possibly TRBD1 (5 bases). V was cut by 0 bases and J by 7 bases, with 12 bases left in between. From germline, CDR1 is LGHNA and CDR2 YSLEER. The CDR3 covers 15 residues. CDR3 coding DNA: TGCGCCAGCAGCCAAGACGCGGGGACTGGTGAAAAACTGTTTTTT. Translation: CASSQDAGTGEKLFF.

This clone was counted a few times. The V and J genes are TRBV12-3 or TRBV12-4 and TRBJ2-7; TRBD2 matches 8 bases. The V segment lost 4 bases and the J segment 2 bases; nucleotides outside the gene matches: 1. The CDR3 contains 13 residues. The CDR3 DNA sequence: TGTGCCAGCAGTTGGCGGGGGGCCTACGAGCAGTACTTC. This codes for CASSWRGAYEQYF.

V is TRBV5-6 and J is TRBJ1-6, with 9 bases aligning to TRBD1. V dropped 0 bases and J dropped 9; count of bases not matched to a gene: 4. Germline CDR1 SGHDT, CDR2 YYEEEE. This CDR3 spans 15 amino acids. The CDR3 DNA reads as TGTGCCAGCAGCTTGGTGGACAGGGGAGGTTCACCCCTCCACTTT. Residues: CASSLVDRGGSPLHF. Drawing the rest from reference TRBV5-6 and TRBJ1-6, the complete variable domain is DAGVTQSPTHLIKTRGQQVTLRCSPKSGHDTVSWYQQALGQGPQFIFQYYEEEERQRGNFPDRFSGHQFPNYSSELNVNALLLGDSALYLCASSLVDRGGSPLHFGNGTRLTVT.

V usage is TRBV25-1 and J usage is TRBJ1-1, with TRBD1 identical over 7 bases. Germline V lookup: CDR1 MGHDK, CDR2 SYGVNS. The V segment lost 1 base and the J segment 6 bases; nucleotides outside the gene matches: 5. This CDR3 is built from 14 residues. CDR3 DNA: TGTGCCAGCAGTGAATCTCGGACAGGAGCTGAAGCTTTCTTT. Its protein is CASSESRTGAEAFF.

The CDR3 DNA is TGCGCCAGCAGCTTAAGGGGGCCAGTCGGGACTGAAGCTTTCTTT. Translation: CASSLRGPVGTEAFF. The chain has TRBV5-1 and TRBJ1-1; 7 nucleotides align to TRBD1. Germline CDR1 is SGHRS and CDR2 is YFSETQ. The CDR3 runs to 15 residues. Trimming removed 2 bases from V and 5 bases from J; junction bases left unmatched: 9.

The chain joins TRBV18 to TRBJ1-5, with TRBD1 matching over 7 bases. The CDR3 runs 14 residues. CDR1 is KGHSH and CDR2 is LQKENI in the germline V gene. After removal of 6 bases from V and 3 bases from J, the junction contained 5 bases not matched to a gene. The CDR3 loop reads CASSRTGANQPQHF. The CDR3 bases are TGTGCCAGCTCCCGCACAGGGGCCAATCAGCCCCAGCATTTT.

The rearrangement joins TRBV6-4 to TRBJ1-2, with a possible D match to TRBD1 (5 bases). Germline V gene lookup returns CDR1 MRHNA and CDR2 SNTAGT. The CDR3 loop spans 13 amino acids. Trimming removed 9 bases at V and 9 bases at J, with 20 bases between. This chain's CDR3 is CASTKRRVRSYTF. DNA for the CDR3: TGTGCCAGTACAAAGCGCAGGGTCCGTAGCTACACCTTC.

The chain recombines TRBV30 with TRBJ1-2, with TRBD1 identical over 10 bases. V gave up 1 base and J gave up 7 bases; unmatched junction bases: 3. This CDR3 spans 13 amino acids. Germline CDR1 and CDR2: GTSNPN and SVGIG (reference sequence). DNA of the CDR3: TGTGCCTGGAGTGCAGGGACAGGGGTTGGCTACACCTTC. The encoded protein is CAWSAGTGVGYTF.

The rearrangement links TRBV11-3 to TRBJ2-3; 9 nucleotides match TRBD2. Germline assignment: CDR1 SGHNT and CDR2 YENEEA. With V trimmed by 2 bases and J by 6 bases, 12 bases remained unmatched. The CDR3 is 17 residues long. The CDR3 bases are TGTGCCAGCAGCTTAAAGGAAGCGGGGGGCGGAAGGGATACGCAGTATTTT. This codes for CASSLKEAGGGRDTQYF.

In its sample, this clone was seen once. CDR3 DNA: TGTGCCAGCAGTCTCACGGCCACCCCAGGCCCCCTCCACTTT. It encodes CASSLTATPGPLHF. The chain joins TRBV6-5 to TRBJ1-6; D remains unclear. The CDR3 consists of 14 residues. Trimming pared 5 bases from V and 13 bases from J, leaving 18 bases between. Germline CDR1 reads MNHEY; CDR2 reads SVGAGI.

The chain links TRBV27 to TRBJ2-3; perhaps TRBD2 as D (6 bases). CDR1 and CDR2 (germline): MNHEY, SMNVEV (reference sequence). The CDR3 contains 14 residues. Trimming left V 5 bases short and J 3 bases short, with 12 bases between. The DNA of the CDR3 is TGTGCCAGCAGTCCGGGGGAGTGGACAGATACGCAGTATTTT. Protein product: CASSPGEWTDTQYF.

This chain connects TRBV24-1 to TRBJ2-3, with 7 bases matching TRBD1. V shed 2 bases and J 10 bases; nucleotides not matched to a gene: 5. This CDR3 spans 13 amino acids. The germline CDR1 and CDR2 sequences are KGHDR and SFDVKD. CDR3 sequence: CATSDSQGVAQYF. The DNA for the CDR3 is TGTGCCACCAGTGATTCTCAGGGGGTTGCGCAGTATTTT.

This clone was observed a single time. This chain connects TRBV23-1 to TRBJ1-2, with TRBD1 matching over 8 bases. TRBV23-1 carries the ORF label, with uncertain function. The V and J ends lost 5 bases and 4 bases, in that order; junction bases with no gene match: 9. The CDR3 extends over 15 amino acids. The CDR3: CASSTGQGKSYGYTF. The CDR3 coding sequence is TGCGCCAGCAGTACCGGACAGGGAAAGAGCTATGGCTACACCTTC.